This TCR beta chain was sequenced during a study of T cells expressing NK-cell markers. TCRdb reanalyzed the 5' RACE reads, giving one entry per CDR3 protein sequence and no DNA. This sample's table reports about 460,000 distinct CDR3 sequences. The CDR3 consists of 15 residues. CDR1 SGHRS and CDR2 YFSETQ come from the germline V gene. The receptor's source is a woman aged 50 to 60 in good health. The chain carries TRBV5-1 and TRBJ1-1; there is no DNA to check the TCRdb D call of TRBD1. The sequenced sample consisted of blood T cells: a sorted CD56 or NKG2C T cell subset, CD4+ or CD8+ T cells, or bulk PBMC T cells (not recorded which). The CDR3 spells CASSLPGGTNTEAFF.